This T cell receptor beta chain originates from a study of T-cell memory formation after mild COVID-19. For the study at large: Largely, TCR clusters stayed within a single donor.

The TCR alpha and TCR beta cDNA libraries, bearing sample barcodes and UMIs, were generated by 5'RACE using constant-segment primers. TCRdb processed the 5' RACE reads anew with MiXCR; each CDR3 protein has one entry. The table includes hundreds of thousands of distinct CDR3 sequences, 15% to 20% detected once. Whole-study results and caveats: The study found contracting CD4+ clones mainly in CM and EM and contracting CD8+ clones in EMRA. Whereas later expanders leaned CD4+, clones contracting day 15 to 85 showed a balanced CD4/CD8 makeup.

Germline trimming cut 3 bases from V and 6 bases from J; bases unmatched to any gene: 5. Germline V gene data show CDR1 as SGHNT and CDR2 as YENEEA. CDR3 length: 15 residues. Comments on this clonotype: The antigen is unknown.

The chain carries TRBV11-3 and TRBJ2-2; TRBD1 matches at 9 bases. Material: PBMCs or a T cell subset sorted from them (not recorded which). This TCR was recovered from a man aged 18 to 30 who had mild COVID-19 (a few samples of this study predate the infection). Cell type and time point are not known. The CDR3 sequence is CASSFRTGDAGELFF. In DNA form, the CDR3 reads TGTGCCAGCAGCTTCCGGACAGGGGACGCCGGGGAGCTGTTTTTT.